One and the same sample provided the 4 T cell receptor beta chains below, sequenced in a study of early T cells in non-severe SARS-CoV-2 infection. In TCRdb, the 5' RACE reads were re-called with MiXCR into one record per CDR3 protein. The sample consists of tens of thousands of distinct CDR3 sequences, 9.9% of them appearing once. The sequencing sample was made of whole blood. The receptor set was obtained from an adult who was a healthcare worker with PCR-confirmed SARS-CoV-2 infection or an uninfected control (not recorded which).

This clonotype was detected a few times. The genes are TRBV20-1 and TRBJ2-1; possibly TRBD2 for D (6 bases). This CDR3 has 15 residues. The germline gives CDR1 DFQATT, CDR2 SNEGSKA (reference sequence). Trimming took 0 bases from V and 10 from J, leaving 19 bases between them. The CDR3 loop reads CSARDYKAGSTEQFF. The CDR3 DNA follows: TGCAGTGCTAGAGATTATAAGGCGGGGTCGACGGAGCAGTTCTTC.

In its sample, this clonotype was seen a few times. CDR3 region: CASSQEESLANNEQFF. In DNA form, the CDR3 reads TGTGCCAGCAGCCAAGAAGAGAGTCTAGCGAACAATGAGCAGTTCTTC. The chain joins TRBV4-2 to TRBJ2-1, with D tentatively TRBD2 (6 bases). The CDR3 has 16 residues. Trimming left V 0 bases short and J 5 bases short, with 14 bases between. Germline CDR1 and CDR2: LGHNA and YNFKEQ.

The CDR3 nucleotides read TGCGCCAGCACGGACCCGACAGGGCCTAACTATGGCTACACCTTC. This sequence encodes CASTDPTGPNYGYTF. This chain joins TRBV5-1 and TRBJ1-2, with 7 bases fitting TRBD1. Germline CDR1 is SGHRS and CDR2 is YFSETQ. The V gene end was trimmed by 6 bases and the J gene end by 0 bases; junction bases not matched to a gene: 8. The CDR3 totals 15 residues.

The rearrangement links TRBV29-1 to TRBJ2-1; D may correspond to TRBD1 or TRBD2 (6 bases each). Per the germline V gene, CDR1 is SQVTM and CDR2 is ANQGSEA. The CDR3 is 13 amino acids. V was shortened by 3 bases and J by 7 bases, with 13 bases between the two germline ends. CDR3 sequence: CSVEVGGTNEQFF. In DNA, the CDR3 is TGCAGCGTTGAGGTAGGCGGGACAAATGAGCAGTTCTTC.